These T cell receptor beta chains were read from a single sample in a study of early T cells in non-severe SARS-CoV-2 infection. TCRdb re-analysed the 5' RACE reads in MiXCR, keeping a single row per CDR3 protein. This table holds approximately 65,000 distinct CDR3 sequences, about 12% found once. The sequenced sample consisted of whole blood. The receptors were sampled from an adult who was a healthcare worker with PCR-confirmed SARS-CoV-2 infection or an uninfected control (not recorded which). The CDR3 runs from the conserved cysteine through the conserved F or W. The D gene is left open where the match is weak. Clone sizes are given selectively: once, few, many, or a class where the clone is expanded.

d_gene	v_gene	abundance	j_gene	CDR3nt	CDR3aa
-	TRBV21-1	-	TRBJ1-6	TGTGCCAGCAGCAACCAGGGCTTACCCTCTAATTCACCCCTCCACTTT	CASSNQGLPSNSPLHF
TRBD2	TRBV5-4	many	TRBJ2-3	TGTGCCAGCAGCACCGGGACTAGCGACTATTTT	CASSTGTSDYF
TRBD1	TRBV12-3/TRBV12-4	few	TRBJ1-5	TGTGCCAGCAGTTTGGCTCCGGGACAGGGGGCAGAAATCGGGCAGCCCCAGCATTTT	CASSLAPGQGAEIGQPQHF
-	TRBV20-1	many	TRBJ1-1	TGCAGTGCCGGAGCGGCAGGGAGAGGGGGCACTGAAGCTTTCTTT	CSAGAAGRGGTEAFF
TRBD1	TRBV20-1	few	TRBJ2-1	TGCAGTGCTAGACCAGGGACAGCCTACCCATACAATGAGCAGTTCTTC	CSARPGTAYPYNEQFF
TRBD1	TRBV5-5	-	TRBJ2-2	TGTGCCAGCAGCTGGGGACAGGGGGCCGGGGAGCTGTTTTTT	CASSWGQGAGELFF
TRBD2	TRBV7-9	-	TRBJ2-5	TGTGCCAGCCGGGGGGACCTGGGGCAAGAGACCCAGTACTTC	CASRGDLGQETQYF
-	TRBV25-1	many	TRBJ2-1	TGTGCCAGCAGTGAATATCAGGTCGTGCAGTTCTTC	CASSEYQVVQFF
-	TRBV30	few	TRBJ2-3	TGTGCCTGGAGTGTCGGGGGTGGGCCAGATACGCAGTATTTT	CAWSVGGGPDTQYF
TRBD1	TRBV13	-	TRBJ1-1	TGTGCCAGCAGCTGGACAGGGGCGGAAGCTTTCTTT	CASSWTGAEAFF
TRBD2	TRBV4-1	many	TRBJ2-2	TGCGCCAGCAGCCAAGTAGAGGGGAGGGCTACGAACACCGGGGAGCTGTTTTTT	CASSQVEGRATNTGELFF
-	TRBV20-1	-	TRBJ2-5	TGCAGTGCTAGACGGACAGAGGGGCAAGAGACCCAGTACTTC	CSARRTEGQETQYF
-	TRBV2	-	TRBJ2-5	TGTGCCAGCAGTGATGGCAGGGATCAAGAGACCCAGTACTTC	CASSDGRDQETQYF
-	TRBV13	many	TRBJ1-1	TGTGCCAGCAGCTTGGGGTGGGCCACTGAAGCTTTCTTT	CASSLGWATEAFF
TRBD1	TRBV5-1	many	TRBJ2-1	TGCGCCAGCAGCTCCTGGGGGACAGGGGTGAATGAGCAGTTCTTC	CASSSWGTGVNEQFF
-	TRBV5-1	few	TRBJ1-6	TGCGCCAGCAGGGGTTTAGGGGATTATAATTCACCCCTCCACTTT	CASRGLGDYNSPLHF